These 21 T cell receptor beta chains were sequenced from one sample in a study of blood T cells in healthy people across ages. Primers used in a second PCR of roughly 7 to 12 cycles were a sample-barcoded 5' primer and a J-beta primer mix. In TCRdb, the 5' RACE reads were re-called with MiXCR into one record per CDR3 protein. The repertoire holds some 900,000 distinct CDR3 sequences, with 48% as singletons. Sequencing was performed on blood. Source of these receptors: a man younger than 40 in good health.

This sequence joins TRBV6-1 and TRBJ1-2, with a tentative D call TRBD1 (5 bases). The germline V and J ends were trimmed by 6 bases and 6 bases, with 23 bases remaining between them. This CDR3 is 16 amino acids long. From germline, CDR1 is MNHNS and CDR2 SASEGT. CDR3 sequence (DNA): TGTGCCAGCAGCGGCTCCACACCAGGGCCGATCAATGGCTACACCTTC. Translation gives CASSGSTPGPINGYTF.

On this clonotype itself: At one end, the junction sequence differs from germline, possibly due to a read error. CDR3 region: CVSSRRDYADTQYF. The CDR3 DNA reads TGTGTCAGCAGCCGACGGGACTATGCAGATACGCAGTATTTT. The chain is built from TRBV13 and TRBJ2-3; the match to TRBD2 covers 7 bases. The germline gives CDR1 PRHDT, CDR2 FYEKMQ (reference sequence). The CDR3 consists of 14 residues.

This clonotype has just a few counts. The rearrangement joins TRBV7-9 to TRBJ1-1, with D perhaps TRBD1 (5 bases). Trimming pared 7 bases from V and 8 bases from J, leaving 17 bases between. Germline-derived CDR1 and CDR2 are SEHNR and FQNEAQ (reference sequence). CDR3 length: 13 residues. CDR3 bases: TGTGCCAGCATCCCGCAGGGCGCCGAGGAAGCTTTCTTT. Its translation: CASIPQGAEEAFF.

This chain uses TRBV20-1 with TRBJ2-1; 8 nucleotides line up with TRBD2. The junction had 8 bases not matched to a gene; V was cut back by 1 base and J by 6 bases. The CDR3 contains 15 residues. The germline V gene has CDR1 DFQATT and CDR2 SNEGSKA (reference sequence). This CDR3 is CSARGGTSPLNEQFF. DNA of the CDR3: TGCAGTGCTAGAGGCGGGACTAGTCCTCTCAATGAGCAGTTCTTC.

The rearrangement joins TRBV5-1 to TRBJ2-7; D gene ambiguous. The DNA end is a closer match to TRBJ2-5, so the J assignment may be wrong. Germline V gene lookup returns CDR1 SGHRS and CDR2 YFSETQ. The CDR3 runs to 17 residues. As DNA, the CDR3 is TGCGCCAGCAGCTTGGCCTTAGGCGGCGGTAACCAAGAGACCCAGTACTTC. Its translation is CASSLALGGGNQETQYF.

The chain links TRBV5-1 to TRBJ2-5; D is perhaps TRBD1 or TRBD2 (5 bases each). CDR3 size: 16 residues. Per the germline V gene, CDR1 is SGHRS and CDR2 is YFSETQ. Trimming took off 0 bases at V and 5 bases at J, with 17 bases between the two ends. CDR3 bases: TGCGCCAGCAGCTTGGACGCAGGGAGAGGACGTGAGACCCAGTACTTC. It codes for CASSLDAGRGRETQYF.

The chain has TRBV13 and TRBJ1-6; 10 bases align to TRBD1. V shed 5 bases and J 8 bases; nucleotides not matched to a gene: 6. There are 15 residues in the CDR3. Germline loops: CDR1 PRHDT, CDR2 FYEKMQ (reference sequence). The CDR3 bases are TGTGCCAGCAGCACCCGGACAGGGGGAGATTCACCCCTCCACTTT. It yields the protein CASSTRTGGDSPLHF.

The chain joins TRBV12-3 or TRBV12-4 to TRBJ2-7; no firm D call. CDR3 length equals 17 residues. Trimming took 0 bases from V and 0 from J, leaving 15 bases between them. The DNA of the CDR3 is TGTGCCAGCAGTTTAGCGCTAAGGGCTCTGAGCTCCTACGAGCAGTACTTC. It codes for CASSLALRALSSYEQYF.

The CDR3 sequence is CASRAAGQETQYF. CDR3 nucleotides: TGTGCCAGCCGGGCGGCAGGACAAGAGACCCAGTACTTC. The genes are TRBV4-2 and TRBJ2-5; no definite D call. Per the germline V gene, CDR1 is LGHNA and CDR2 is YNFKEQ. The CDR3 extends over 13 amino acids. With 8 bases removed from V and 2 bases from J, the gap between germline ends came to 12 bases.

This clonotype came up a few times. The chain employs TRBV7-9 and TRBJ2-1; D is unresolved. Trimming took off 1 base at V and 5 bases at J, with 6 bases between the two ends. CDR1 is SEHNR, CDR2 FQNEAQ, per germline (reference sequence). The CDR3 runs 13 residues. DNA for the CDR3: TGTGCCAGCAGCTTAGAACTAAACAATGAGCAGTTCTTC. Translating gives CASSLELNNEQFF.

This rearrangement joins TRBV7-9 to TRBJ1-4; 7 bases are a match to TRBD1. Germline V gene data show CDR1 as SEHNR and CDR2 as FQNEAQ (reference sequence). The CDR3 spans 15 residues. V dropped 7 bases and J dropped 0; count of bases not matched to a gene: 5. CDR3 DNA: TGTGCCAGCACCCAGGACAGGCCAACTAATGAAAAACTGTTTTTT. Translation gives CASTQDRPTNEKLFF.

V usage is TRBV4-2 and J usage is TRBJ2-5, with 9 bases identical to TRBD2. Germline loops: CDR1 LGHNA, CDR2 YNFKEQ. The CDR3 runs 16 residues. V shed 0 bases, J shed 2 bases, and the junction held 4 bases outside the gene matches. The CDR3 nucleotides read TGTGCCAGCAGCCAAGATTGGCTAGCGGGACAAGAGACCCAGTACTTC. This translates into CASSQDWLAGQETQYF.

V gene TRBV7-9 combines with J gene TRBJ1-1; D unclear. Between the trimmed V and J ends, which lost 3 bases and 8 bases, there was a span of 10 bases. Germline CDR1 and CDR2: SEHNR and FQNEAQ (reference sequence). CDR3 size: 12 residues. This CDR3 is CASSFTPTEAFF. The CDR3 DNA sequence: TGTGCCAGCAGCTTTACTCCGACAGAAGCTTTCTTT. The variable domain in full, completed from reference TRBV7-9 and TRBJ1-1, reads DTGVSQNPRHKITKRGQNVTFRCDPISEHNRLYWYRQTLGQGPEFLTYFQNEAQLEKSRLLSDRFSAERPKGSFSTLEIQRTEQGDSAMYLCASSFTPTEAFFGQGTRLTVV.

The chain links TRBV6-5 to TRBJ2-3; possibly TRBD1 for D (5 bases). From germline, CDR1 is MNHEY and CDR2 SVGAGI. This CDR3 is 13 amino acids long. The V end lost 0 bases, the J end lost 10 bases, and 11 bases lay between the germline ends. The CDR3 spells CASSYSLGQSQYF. The CDR3 DNA reads as TGTGCCAGCAGTTACTCCCTGGGGCAATCGCAGTATTTT.

With respect to this clonotype: One end of the junction varies from germline; a read error may be responsible. V is TRBV5-1 and J is TRBJ2-7; D may correspond to TRBD1 or TRBD2 (5 bases each). The CDR3 contains 14 residues. The germline CDR1 and CDR2 sequences are SGHRS and YFSETQ. The DNA of the CDR3 is TGCGTCAGCAGCTGGGGGACGGGGTCCTACGAGCAGTACTTC. Amino acid sequence: CVSSWGTGSYEQYF.

A note on this clonotype: Since a much larger clone is just one base distant, this may be a read error. The V gene is TRBV28, the J gene TRBJ2-1; D gene unclear. The DNA end favors TRBJ2-7, so the J call may be wrong. The CDR3 is made up of 12 amino acids. CDR1 MDHEN and CDR2 SYDVKM come from the germline V gene. In DNA form, the CDR3 reads TGTGCCAGCAGGTTGAGTTACAATGAGCAGTACTTC. This translates into CASRLSYNEQYF.

This clonotype has just a few counts. The J gene is TRBJ2-7, the V gene TRBV3-1; tentative D call: TRBD1 (5 bases). Trimming removed 7 bases from V and 3 bases from J, with 7 bases in between. The length of the CDR3 is 11 residues. Germline loops: CDR1 LGHDT, CDR2 YNNKEL (reference sequence). CDR3 DNA: TGTGCCAGCATGCAGGGCTACGAGCAGTACTTC. Encoded protein: CASMQGYEQYF.

This clonotype was detected only a few times. V and J are TRBV29-1 and TRBJ2-3, with 11 bases identical to TRBD2. The CDR3 has 15 residues. The V and J ends lost 4 bases and 4 bases, in that order; junction bases with no gene match: 7. In germline, CDR1 is SQVTM, CDR2 ANQGSEA. CDR3 coding DNA: TGCAGCGTTGTATATAGCGGGGGGGCCCCAGATACGCAGTATTTT. Its protein product is CSVVYSGGAPDTQYF.

This clonotype turned up a few times. The gene calls are TRBV27 and TRBJ2-7; D not resolved. Trimming left V 4 bases short and J 3 bases short, with 13 bases between. CDR3 length: 14 amino acids. Germline V gives CDR1 MNHEY, CDR2 SMNVEV (reference sequence). DNA of the CDR3: TGTGCCAGCAGTTCATGGAGTGAAAGCTACGAGCAGTACTTC. Protein: CASSSWSESYEQYF.

This rearrangement joins TRBV12-3 or TRBV12-4 to TRBJ2-5, with D possibly being TRBD2 (6 bases). The J call is doubtful: the DNA matches TRBJ2-7 better. The CDR3 length is 15 residues. The CDR3 here is CASSLSGGAPYEQYF. CDR3 DNA sequence: TGTGCCAGCAGTTTATCCGGAGGGGCGCCCTACGAGCAGTACTTC.

The V call is TRBV10-3, the J call TRBJ1-2, with TRBD1 identical over 8 bases. The CDR3 runs to 14 residues. Germline-derived CDR1 and CDR2 are ENHRY and SYGVKD. V trimming: 7 bases; J trimming: 2 bases; junction bases outside the gene matches: 6. The CDR3 DNA follows: TGTGCCATCAACCTCAGGGGGCCAAACTATGGCTACACCTTC. Protein: CAINLRGPNYGYTF.